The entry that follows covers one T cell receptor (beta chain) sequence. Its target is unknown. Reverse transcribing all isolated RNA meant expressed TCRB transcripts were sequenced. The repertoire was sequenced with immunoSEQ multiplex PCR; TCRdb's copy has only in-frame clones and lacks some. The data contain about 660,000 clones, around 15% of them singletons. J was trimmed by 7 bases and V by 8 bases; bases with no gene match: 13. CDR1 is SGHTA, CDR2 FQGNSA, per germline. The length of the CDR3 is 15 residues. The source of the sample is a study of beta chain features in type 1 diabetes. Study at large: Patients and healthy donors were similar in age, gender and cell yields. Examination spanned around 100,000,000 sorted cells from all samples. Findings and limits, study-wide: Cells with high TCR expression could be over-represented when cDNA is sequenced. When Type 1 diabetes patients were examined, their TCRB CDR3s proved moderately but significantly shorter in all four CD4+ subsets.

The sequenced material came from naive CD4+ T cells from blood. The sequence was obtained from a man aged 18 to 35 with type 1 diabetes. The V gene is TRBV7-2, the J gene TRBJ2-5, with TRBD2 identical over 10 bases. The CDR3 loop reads CASVASGGSLRTQYF. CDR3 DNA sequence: TGTGCCAGCGTCGCTAGCGGGGGTAGCCTTAGGACCCAGTACTTC.